The T cell receptor (beta chain) described here comes from a study of T cell responses to AZD1222 COVID-19 vaccine. General study findings and limits: Donors were largely white British and mainly female; clonal diversity was possibly underestimated. Once two AZD1222 doses were given, Spike-specific TCR breadth and depth went up. Repertoire sampling occurred only after the peak T cell response.

Second doses that came at about 4 or about 12 weeks were put together. TCRdb's table, derived via immunoSEQ multiplex PCR, lists solely in-frame clones and lacks some. This table has 120,000 to 150,000 clones, roughly nine tenths appearing once. The CDR3 has 15 amino acids. Germline V gene lookup returns CDR1 SGHNT and CDR2 YENEEA. The V end was cut by 8 bases, the J end by 1 base, with 14 bases between. In regard to this clone: Its antigen is not identified.

The chain has TRBV11-3 and TRBJ2-2, with D tentatively TRBD2 (5 bases). The sample in question was peripheral blood, obtained 28 days after the second AZD1222 dose. The receptor was derived from an adult who received the AZD1222 COVID-19 vaccine. This CDR3 is CASGEMDWNTGELFF. CDR3 DNA: TGTGCCAGCGGAGAGATGGACTGGAACACCGGGGAGCTGTTTTTT.